What follows are 15 T cell receptor beta chains derived from one specimen sequenced in a study of T cell responses to AZD1222 COVID-19 vaccine (dated by TCRdb to 2020 to 2022). Library method: the immunoSEQ multiplex PCR assay. What TCRdb holds here is the immuneACCESS table cut down to in-frame rearrangements. Part of the clones is not present; checked against another copy, under half of the missing clones reflect an unresolved V gene, and the others are unexplained. This sample gives under 200,000 clones in total; about 91% of them show up just once. Of the sample, less than 5.5% is held by the ten largest clones. The time point label, as the study defines it: baseline before first vaccination. The sequences come from peripheral blood, collected on day 0 of AZD1222 vaccination. Receptor source: an adult in good health.

The CDR3, as DNA: TGCGCCAGCAGCCAAGAGAAATCGGGACAGCCTATGAAGCAGTACTTC. Encoded protein: CASSQEKSGQPMKQYF. J is TRBJ2-7 and V is TRBV4-3; TRBD1 agrees at 7 bases. There are 16 residues in the CDR3. CDR1 LGHNA and CDR2 YSLEER come from the germline V gene. J was trimmed by 8 bases and V by 0 bases; bases with no gene match: 13.

The table lists this clone with a count of one. The V and J genes are TRBV30 and TRBJ2-1, with D possibly matching TRBD1 (5 bases). V dropped 4 bases and J dropped 6 bases, with 10 bases sitting between them. Germline CDR1 GTSNPN, CDR2 SVGIG (reference sequence). The CDR3 covers 12 residues. The CDR3 protein is CAWKGSGNEQFF. CDR3 DNA sequence: TGTGCCTGGAAGGGGTCAGGCAATGAGCAGTTCTTC. The full variable domain, completed using reference TRBV30 and TRBJ2-1, is SQTIHQWPATLVQPVGSPLSLECTVEGTSNPNLYWYRQAAGRGLQLLFYSVGIGQISSEVPQNLSASRPQDRQFILSSKKLLLSDSGFYLCAWKGSGNEQFFGPGTRLTVL.

The J gene is TRBJ2-3, the V gene TRBV28, with unresolved D. Germline lookup yields CDR1 MDHEN and CDR2 SYDVKM. With 1 base removed from V and 6 bases from J, the gap between germline ends came to 11 bases. This CDR3 region has 14 residues. The CDR3 coding sequence is TGTGCCAGCAGTTTATCTCGGAATTCCGATACGCAGTATTTT. Translated, it gives CASSLSRNSDTQYF.

The genes are TRBV7-9 and TRBJ2-1, with D unclear. The germline V gene encodes CDR1 SEHNR and CDR2 FQNEAQ (reference sequence). V lost 5 bases to trimming and J lost 8 bases, with 13 bases between them. There are 13 residues in the CDR3. CDR3 nucleotides: TGTGCCAGCAGCGATCTAATAAGGGATGAGCAGTTCTTC. Its translation: CASSDLIRDEQFF.

The V gene is TRBV18, the J gene TRBJ2-7; 8 bases match TRBD1. Germline trimming cut 1 base from V and 2 bases from J; bases unmatched to any gene: 4. The CDR3 totals 15 residues. Germline V gene sequence: CDR1 KGHSH, CDR2 LQKENI. The CDR3 bases are TGTGCCAGCTCACCACGGCAGGGGGCCCCCTACGAGCAGTACTTC. Translated, it gives CASSPRQGAPYEQYF.

CDR3 DNA sequence: TGTGCCAGCAGTGAAGAGGTTCGTATTTCCTATGGCTACACCTTC. Its translation: CASSEEVRISYGYTF. The chain carries TRBV2 and TRBJ1-2; unclear D gene. V was shortened by 1 base and J by 4 bases, with 13 bases between the two germline ends. Germline CDR1 SNHLY, CDR2 FYNNEI. The CDR3 loop spans 15 amino acids.

The chain uses TRBV11-3 and TRBJ2-7; the D is unclear. This CDR3 comprises 14 residues. V lost 1 base and J lost 0, with 7 bases in between. CDR1 is SGHNT, CDR2 YENEEA, per germline. CDR3 in DNA: TGTGCCAGCAGCTTAGTACAGTTCTCCTACGAGCAGTACTTC. Amino acid sequence: CASSLVQFSYEQYF.

J is TRBJ2-5 and V is TRBV4-1, with D perhaps matching TRBD1 (5 bases). The CDR3 length is 12 residues. The germline CDR1 and CDR2 sequences are MGHRA and YSYEKL. V was pared by 2 bases and J by 6 bases, with 7 bases between. CDR3 nucleotide sequence: TGCGCCAGCAGCCAAACAGGACAGACCCAGTACTTC. This sequence encodes CASSQTGQTQYF.

The V and J genes are TRBV18 and TRBJ2-6; D call uncertain. Germline V lookup: CDR1 KGHSH, CDR2 LQKENI. The CDR3 has 13 residues. Trimming took off 8 bases at V and 4 bases at J, with 9 bases between the two ends. As DNA, the CDR3 is TGTGCCAGCCCCCCCGCGGGGGCCAACGTCCTGACTTTC. It translates to CASPPAGANVLTF. Full variable domain (rest looked up from reference TRBV18 and TRBJ2-6): NAGVMQNPRHLVRRRGQEARLRCSPMKGHSHVYWYRQLPEEGLKFMVYLQKENIIDESGMPKERFSAEFPKEGPSILRIQQVVRGDSAAYFCASPPAGANVLTFGAGSRLTVL.

This chain uses TRBV19 with TRBJ2-7; 8 positions match TRBD1. The CDR3 runs 16 residues. The germline V gene has CDR1 LNHDA and CDR2 SQIVND (reference sequence). J was trimmed by 2 bases and V by 6 bases; bases with no gene match: 12. This CDR3 is CASRDAGTGNTYEQYF. In nucleotides, the CDR3 is TGTGCCAGTAGGGATGCCGGGACAGGCAACACCTACGAGCAGTACTTC. Drawing the rest from reference TRBV19 and TRBJ2-7, the complete variable domain is DGGITQSPKYLFRKEGQNVTLSCEQNLNHDAMYWYRQDPGQGLRLIYYSQIVNDFQKGDIAEGYSVSREKKESFPLTVTSAQKNPTAFYLCASRDAGTGNTYEQYFGPGTRLTVT.

The rearrangement joins TRBV19 to TRBJ1-2; weak D call: TRBD1 (5 bases). V lost 5 bases and J lost 0, with 25 bases in between. Germline V gene data show CDR1 as LNHDA and CDR2 as SQIVND (reference sequence). This CDR3 is built from 19 residues. The CDR3 region has the DNA TGTGCCAGTAGTCTACACTACGGGTTGGGGACGGTAGCTAACTATGGCTACACCTTC. Its protein product is CASSLHYGLGTVANYGYTF.

This chain's CDR3 is CASSRVGSSYNEQFF. The CDR3 DNA is TGTGCCAGCAGCCGAGTCGGAAGCTCCTACAATGAGCAGTTCTTC. The genes are TRBV7-8 and TRBJ2-1; D is unclear. The CDR3 runs to 15 residues. Germline-derived CDR1 and CDR2 are SGHVS and FQNEAQ. Trimming removed 5 bases at V and 0 bases at J, with 11 bases between.

The sample holds one count of this clone. The gene calls are TRBV19 and TRBJ1-4; 11 nucleotides align to TRBD1. Germline V gene data show CDR1 as LNHDA and CDR2 as SQIVND (reference sequence). J gave up 7 bases and V 7 bases, and 20 bases lay outside the gene matches. This CDR3 has 19 amino acids. In DNA, the CDR3 is TGTGCCAGTACAACGGCCCCGGGGACAGGGGGGTTGGTAGGTGAAAAACTGTTTTTT. Translation gives CASTTAPGTGGLVGEKLFF.

The chain links TRBV7-3 to TRBJ2-3, with unresolved D. The CDR3 has 17 residues. Germline values: CDR1 SGHTA, CDR2 FQGTGA. V shed 5 bases and J shed 0 bases, with 18 bases lying between them. The CDR3 DNA reads TGTGCCAGCAGCCCGTTTCCATCCCATTCTAGCACAGATACGCAGTATTTT. This translates into CASSPFPSHSSTDTQYF.

The gene calls are TRBV7-9 and TRBJ2-1; D may match TRBD1 or TRBD2 (5 bases each). Trimming stripped 2 bases from V and 8 bases from J, with 19 bases between. The CDR3 runs 16 residues. The germline V gene has CDR1 SEHNR and CDR2 FQNEAQ (reference sequence). Here the CDR3 reads CASSLYREPRGDEQFF. For the CDR3, the DNA is TGTGCCAGCAGCTTATACCGGGAACCCCGAGGGGATGAGCAGTTCTTC. The full variable domain, in which reference TRBV7-9 and TRBJ2-1 provide the parts outside the CDR3, is DTGVSQNPRHKITKRGQNVTFRCDPISEHNRLYWYRQTLGQGPEFLTYFQNEAQLEKSRLLSDRFSAERPKGSFSTLEIQRTEQGDSAMYLCASSLYREPRGDEQFFGPGTRLTVL.